The rows below give T cell receptor beta chains drawn from one sample of a study of blood T cell repertoires in COVID-19. Clones were sequenced by immunoSEQ multiplex PCR, and TCRdb holds only the in-frame ones, with some missing. This table holds about 120,000 clones, about 89% found once. The sequenced sample consisted of peripheral blood. Receptors originate from a man aged 55 to 70 with COVID-19, enrolled during active disease. CDR3s include the opening cysteine and the closing phenylalanine or tryptophan. The D gene is left open where the match is weak. For some rows the clone size is stated as once, few or many, or as a class when expanded; others skip it.

cdr3_nt	cdr3_aa	clone_size	v_call	j_call	d_call
TGTGCCAGCAGCAAACCTGGGCGGGGATACATGAACACTGAAGCTTTCTTT	CASSKPGRGYMNTEAFF	once	TRBV21-1	TRBJ1-1	.
TGCGCCAGCAGCTTAGAGGGAGGCTACACCTTC	CASSLEGGYTF	.	TRBV5-1	TRBJ1-2	.
TGTGCCAGCAGCAGGACGGACAGGGCCTCCTACGAGCAGTACTTC	CASSRTDRASYEQYF	.	TRBV11-2	TRBJ2-7	TRBD1
TGTGCCAGTATCCCCGACACCGGGGGGACTGAAGCTTTCTTT	CASIPDTGGTEAFF	.	TRBV19	TRBJ1-1	.
TGTGCCAGTAGTATCGAGAGGGCTTCACCCCTCCACTTT	CASSIERASPLHF	.	TRBV19	TRBJ1-6	.
TGCGCCAGCAGCCCGACTAGCGGGGGTGGGACAGATACGCAGTATTTT	CASSPTSGGGTDTQYF	.	TRBV5-1	TRBJ2-3	TRBD2
TGTGCCAGCAGCGTCGGGACAGCCACTAATGAAAAACTGTTTTTT	CASSVGTATNEKLFF	.	TRBV7-2	TRBJ1-4	TRBD1
TGTGCCAGCAGCACCCGACAGGACAATGAAAAACTGTTTTTT	CASSTRQDNEKLFF	.	TRBV5-5	TRBJ1-4	.
TGTGCCAGCAGTTACCGGAGGGGAGAACAAAACACTGAAGCTTTCTTT	CASSYRRGEQNTEAFF	once	TRBV6-6	TRBJ1-1	.
TGCGCCACCCTGCGGGCTGTCACCTACGAGCAGTACTTC	CATLRAVTYEQYF	.	TRBV23-1	TRBJ2-7	.
TGCGCCAGCAGTGAGTCCGCCGGGACACGGGCCTACGAGCAGTACTTC	CASSESAGTRAYEQYF	.	TRBV10-1	TRBJ2-7	.
TGTGCCAGTAGTATAGTGACAGGAAATTCACCCCTCCACTTT	CASSIVTGNSPLHF	.	TRBV19	TRBJ1-6	.
TGTGCCAGCACCTCAGCGGGTAGGAGGAGTTCCTACAATGAGCAGTTCTTC	CASTSAGRRSSYNEQFF	few	TRBV28	TRBJ2-1	.
TGTGCCAGCAGCCAAGATTCGGTGTATGGCTACACCTTC	CASSQDSVYGYTF	.	TRBV4-2	TRBJ1-2	.
TGTGCCAGCTCACGCGGACAGGGCTCGAATGAAAAACTGTTTTTT	CASSRGQGSNEKLFF	.	TRBV18	TRBJ1-4	TRBD1
TGTGCCAGCAGTCCCCCCGGGTCGGGGGAGACCCAGTACTTC	CASSPPGSGETQYF	.	TRBV28	TRBJ2-5	.
TGTGCCAGCAGTACCCGCCGGGGGAGCTACGAGCAGTACTTC	CASSTRRGSYEQYF	.	TRBV27	TRBJ2-7	.
TGTGCCAGCAGTAGTTGGGGCAGGGGGACAGACGGCTACACCTTC	CASSSWGRGTDGYTF	.	TRBV6-5	TRBJ1-2	TRBD1
TGTGCCAGCCTCGCGGGGAATCAGCCCCAGCATTTT	CASLAGNQPQHF	.	TRBV6-5	TRBJ1-5	.
TGTGCCAGCAGCGGAGAGGGGGTTTCGGGAAACACCATATATTTT	CASSGEGVSGNTIYF	.	TRBV5-5	TRBJ1-3	.
TGTGCCAGCAGGCGGGACAGGCGTCAAGAGACCCAGTACTTC	CASRRDRRQETQYF	.	TRBV3-1/TRBV3-2	TRBJ2-5	TRBD1
TGTGCCAGCAGCCCTGCGACAGGGACTAATGAAAAACTGTTTTTT	CASSPATGTNEKLFF	.	TRBV4-2	TRBJ1-4	TRBD1
TGTGCCAGCAGCCCGCTGGACAGGAACACCGGGGAGCTGTTTTTT	CASSPLDRNTGELFF	.	TRBV7-9	TRBJ2-2	.
TGTGCCAGCAGTTTGATCCCCGGGACATTCTCCTACGAGCAGTACTTC	CASSLIPGTFSYEQYF	.	TRBV27	TRBJ2-7	.
TGCGCCAGCAGCCACGAACAGGGGGCGAGTGGCTACACCTTC	CASSHEQGASGYTF	.	TRBV4-3	TRBJ1-2	TRBD1
TGTGCCAGCAGCTTCCTCGGGACAGCGACCTACGAGCAGTACTTC	CASSFLGTATYEQYF	.	TRBV5-6	TRBJ2-7	TRBD1
TGTGCCAGCAGCTTCGTAAACAGGGGGCTAATGAACACTGAAGCTTTCTTT	CASSFVNRGLMNTEAFF	once	TRBV7-3	TRBJ1-1	TRBD1
TGTGCCAGCAGCGTAAGCGGCACACCGGGACTAGCGGGGGGCCCAAGGGCCTACAATGAGCAGTTCTTC	CASSVSGTPGLAGGPRAYNEQFF	.	TRBV9	TRBJ2-1	TRBD2
TGTGCCAGCAGACTTTTATTCGGGGGAAATAACACCGGGGAGCTGTTTTTT	CASRLLFGGNNTGELFF	.	TRBV5-5	TRBJ2-2	.
TGCGCCAGCAGACTTGGGGCGCAGGGGAACCCTGGGGCCAACGTCCTGACTTTC	CASRLGAQGNPGANVLTF	.	TRBV5-1	TRBJ2-6	.
TGTGCCAGCAGCTTTCTGGACAGGGGACGGGGAGGCTACACCTTC	CASSFLDRGRGGYTF	few	TRBV5-6	TRBJ1-2	TRBD1
TGTGCCAGCAGCGCGGGACAGGGAACATCCGAGCAGTACTTC	CASSAGQGTSEQYF	.	TRBV6-5	TRBJ2-7	TRBD1
TGTGCCAGCAGCCACTCGGCGGGCCTACAAGAGACCCAGTACTTC	CASSHSAGLQETQYF	.	TRBV7-2	TRBJ2-5	.
TGTGCCAGCAGCTTGCCAACGCACCGGGACAGGGGGCAGCCCCAGCATTTT	CASSLPTHRDRGQPQHF	.	TRBV5-6	TRBJ1-5	TRBD1
TGCGCCAGCAGCTGGTTGACTAGCGGGGGTAGCACAGATACGCAGTATTTT	CASSWLTSGGSTDTQYF	.	TRBV5-1	TRBJ2-3	TRBD2
TGTGCCAGCAGAACTGGACAGGCCAATCAGCCCCAGCATTTT	CASRTGQANQPQHF	.	TRBV6-5	TRBJ1-5	TRBD1
TGTGCCAGCAGGAAAACAGGGGGCCTTGAAAAACTGTTTTTT	CASRKTGGLEKLFF	.	TRBV6-5	TRBJ1-4	TRBD1
TGTGCCAGCAGTGAAAGACTTTCACCCCTCCACTTT	CASSERLSPLHF	.	TRBV25-1	TRBJ1-6	.
TGTGCCAGCAGCTTCAGGACAGGGGCCTACGAGCAGTACTTC	CASSFRTGAYEQYF	.	TRBV2	TRBJ2-7	TRBD1
TGTGCCAGCAGTTACGGGGCCTCTGGAAACACCATATATTTT	CASSYGASGNTIYF	.	TRBV6-6	TRBJ1-3	.
TGTGCCAGCAGCGCCTCACAGAACACTGAAGCTTTCTTT	CASSASQNTEAFF	.	TRBV9	TRBJ1-1	.
TGTGCCAGCTCTGTCAAACGGAATTCACCCCTCCACTTT	CASSVKRNSPLHF	.	TRBV6-5	TRBJ1-6	.
TGTGCCAGCAGCCAAGAGGGACAGAATTACCACTTT	CASSQEGQNYHF	.	TRBV14	TRBJ1-6	TRBD1
TGCGCCAGCAGTGAGCGGCAGGGACAGGGTAACTTCTACGAGCAGTACTTC	CASSERQGQGNFYEQYF	.	TRBV10-2	TRBJ2-7	TRBD1
TGTGCCAGCAGCAAGACAGGAAACTATGGCTACACCTTC	CASSKTGNYGYTF	once	TRBV25-1	TRBJ1-2	.
TGTGCCAGCAGCAAGGGGGGACAGGGTGTCTATGGCTACACCTTC	CASSKGGQGVYGYTF	.	TRBV5-4	TRBJ1-2	TRBD1
TGTGCCAGCAGCTCTCTAGGGGTAGGGGCCGCTTTCTTT	CASSSLGVGAAFF	.	TRBV28	TRBJ1-1	.
TGTGCCAGCAGCAAAACAGTTCCCCACTCCTACGAGCAGTACTTC	CASSKTVPHSYEQYF	.	TRBV5-4	TRBJ2-7	.
TGTGCCAGCAGTCCAAATCGGGACAGGGGCAATGAGCAGTTCTTC	CASSPNRDRGNEQFF	.	TRBV27	TRBJ2-1	TRBD1
TGTGCCAGCAGCCAGGGCAGGGATGGGCAGCCCCAGCATTTT	CASSQGRDGQPQHF	.	TRBV4-2	TRBJ1-5	.
TGTGCCAGCAGCCCCGGACAGGGCTATGGCTACACCTTC	CASSPGQGYGYTF	.	TRBV11-2	TRBJ1-2	TRBD1
TGTGCCTTTCCCCCGGGGACAGGGGGCGCGAATGAAAAACTGTTTTTT	CAFPPGTGGANEKLFF	.	TRBV25-1	TRBJ1-4	TRBD1
TGTGCCAGCAGCCGGGGACTAGCGGGGGGCACAGATACGCAGTATTTT	CASSRGLAGGTDTQYF	.	TRBV9	TRBJ2-3	TRBD2
TGTGCCAGTAGTCTGCCGGGGGCGGGAGGCTACGAGCAGTACTTC	CASSLPGAGGYEQYF	.	TRBV19	TRBJ2-7	TRBD2
TGTGCCAGCAGCTTGATGCGCATGAACACTGAAGCTTTCTTT	CASSLMRMNTEAFF	.	TRBV5-4	TRBJ1-1	.